The 3 T cell receptor beta chains presented below share a single source sample, sequenced in a study of monozygotic twins with inflammatory bowel disease. With the 5' RACE reads reprocessed, TCRdb shows one record per CDR3 protein and no DNA. The sample has approximately 140,000 distinct CDR3 sequences. Material for sequencing was blood. The receptors stem from a human donor with ulcerative colitis or Crohn's disease, or a healthy co-twin of an affected twin (not recorded which).

The V gene is TRBV4-1, the J gene TRBJ2-1; TCRdb's D call of TRBD1 is untestable without DNA. The CDR3 consists of 15 residues. Germline loops: CDR1 MGHRA, CDR2 YSYEKL. The chain's CDR3 is CASSHRTGGEDEQFF.

The genes are TRBV20-1 and TRBJ1-6; the TRBD1 assignment by TCRdb is unverifiable without DNA. The CDR3 contains 14 residues. Germline CDR1 and CDR2: DFQATT and SNEGSKA (reference sequence). This CDR3 reads CSARARGGDSPLHF.

The chain carries TRBV11-2 and TRBJ2-2; TCRdb gives TRBD1 as the D gene, but with no DNA this cannot be confirmed. The germline V gene has CDR1 SGHAT and CDR2 FQNNGV. The CDR3 has 13 amino acids. The CDR3 loop is CASSYDPYKELFF.